The present T cell receptor beta chain was sequenced within a study of T-cell memory formation after mild COVID-19. TCR alpha and TCR beta cDNA libraries carrying sample barcodes and UMIs came from 5'RACE with constant-segment primers. Each CDR3 protein is one row after TCRdb ran MiXCR on the 5' RACE reads. The sample contains approximately 350,000 distinct CDR3 sequences, 25% to 30% of which appear only once. The V segment lost 6 bases and the J segment 2 bases; nucleotides outside the gene matches: 6. Germline assignment: CDR1 SNHLY and CDR2 FYNNEI. CDR3 length: 14 residues. The sequence derives from an adult woman who had mild COVID-19 (a few samples of this study predate the infection). Cell type and time point are not known. The specimen was PBMCs or a T cell subset sorted from them (not recorded which). V is TRBV2 and J is TRBJ2-7, with TRBD1 matching 8 bases. As DNA, the CDR3 is TGTGCCAGCAGGCGGGACAGGTCCACCTACGAGCAGTACTTC. Translating gives CASRRDRSTYEQYF.